This T cell receptor (beta chain) was identified in a study of cytomegalovirus exposure and HLA in healthy donors. This CDR3 comprises 16 residues. From germline, CDR1 is SGHRS and CDR2 YFSETQ. With V trimmed by 4 bases and J by 1 base, 6 bases remained unmatched. Participants comprised healthy donors of bone marrow. A multiplex PCR was run with 60 Vbeta primers and 13 Jbeta primers. This table comes from immunoSEQ multiplex PCR, and its TCRdb copy is limited to in-frame clones, with some not included. Among under 200,000 clones, 60% to 80% were seen once, and the ten largest hold 11% to 15%. The sample consisted of PBMCs. The genes are TRBV5-1 and TRBJ2-2, with 8 bases lining up with TRBD2. This receptor was taken from a man aged 45-60 years in good health and CMV-seropositive. CDR3 protein: CASSPAGGLNTGELFF. CDR3 nucleotides: TGCGCCAGCAGCCCCGCGGGGGGCTTGAACACCGGGGAGCTGTTTTTT.